This T cell receptor (beta chain) derives from a study of blood T cell repertoires in COVID-19. Turning to the study itself: COVID-19 samples collected from the United States, Italy and Spain covered acute and convalescent phases.

Trimming took off 3 bases at V and 3 bases at J, with 4 bases between the two ends. This CDR3 has 12 amino acids. Germline CDR1 LNHDA, CDR2 SQIVND (reference sequence). Donors were grouped by their self-reported clinical history. Per the study methods: Estimation of nucleated cell counts was performed using reference gene primer amplification. Profiling relied on immunoSEQ multiplex PCR, and the TCRdb table lists in-frame clones only, not all of them. The V and J calls and clone size are taken from that table; D and trimming were inferred from the DNA. This sample has around 190,000 clones, with roughly 77% found just once.

Sequenced material: PBMCs or T cells enriched from blood (not recorded which). This clonotype was obtained from a woman between 45 and 60 years old with acute COVID-19. This sequence joins TRBV19 and TRBJ2-3; the D is unclear. The CDR3 sequence is CASSMATDTQYF. CDR3 DNA: TGTGCCAGTAGTATGGCAACAGATACGCAGTATTTT.